This T cell receptor beta chain derives from a study of identical twins. Template switching created a universal primer site, and the cDNA included unique molecular identifiers. MiXCR was run by TCRdb on the 5' RACE reads, yielding one entry per CDR3 protein. This sample has approximately 1.8 million distinct CDR3 sequences, with 32% found just once. Study results and caveats: The study found that models underestimated out-of-frame TCR alpha sharing in monozygotic twins. Researchers caution that invariant MAIT and iNKT cells could partly confound zero-insertion analyses. Alpha sequences out of frame and shared by twins had excess low generation probability.

This clonotype was seen a handful of times. Its target is unknown. Sequencing used cord blood. The TCR was taken from a newborn girl in good health.

The CDR3 region has the DNA TGTGCCAGCAGAAAATCCCCGGGACTAGCGTGCTACGAGCAGTACTTC. This codes for CASRKSPGLACYEQYF. The chain recombines TRBV7-9 with TRBJ2-7, with TRBD2 matching over 10 bases. CDR3 length equals 16 residues. J was trimmed by 3 bases and V by 6 bases; bases with no gene match: 11. The germline V gene has CDR1 SEHNR and CDR2 FQNEAQ (reference sequence). The full variable domain, completed using reference TRBV7-9 and TRBJ2-7, is DTGVSQNPRHKITKRGQNVTFRCDPISEHNRLYWYRQTLGQGPEFLTYFQNEAQLEKSRLLSDRFSAERPKGSFSTLEIQRTEQGDSAMYLCASRKSPGLACYEQYFGPGTRLTVT.